This T cell receptor beta chain was obtained from a study of T-cell memory formation after mild COVID-19. This clonotype was seen ten or more times. No antigen is known for it. Study-wide points: Contracting CD4+ clones were located mainly in CM and EM, and CD8+ clones in EMRA. Day 15 to 85 contractors were CD4/CD8 balanced; later expanders leaned CD4+.

The length of the CDR3 is 15 residues. The trim removed 6 bases at V and 5 bases at J, leaving 3 bases unmatched. TCRdb fed the 5' RACE reads into MiXCR, producing one record per CDR3 protein. The sample consists of approximately 250,000 distinct CDR3 sequences, over 15% of them appearing once. The source material was PBMCs or a T cell subset sorted from them (not recorded which). The sequence was obtained from a man aged 18 to 35 who had mild COVID-19 (a few samples of this study predate the infection). Cell type and time point are not known. V gene TRBV12-3 or TRBV12-4 combines with J gene TRBJ2-2; TRBD2 matches 13 bases. CDR3 sequence reads: CASRGLAGKTGELFF. CDR3 DNA: TGTGCCAGCAGGGGACTAGCGGGGAAAACCGGGGAGCTGTTTTTT.